This is a list of T cell receptor beta chains from one sample in a study of shared clonotypes between healthy human individuals. The repertoire was sequenced with immunoSEQ multiplex PCR; TCRdb's copy has only in-frame clones and lacks some. The table records over a million clones, 98% of them present only once. What was sequenced was naive CD4+ T cells sorted from blood. The receptors were sampled from a man under 40 in good health. CDR3s include the opening cysteine and the closing phenylalanine or tryptophan. D genes are given only for firm matches. Clone size is given for some rows only: seen once, a few or many times, or a class if the clone is expanded.

j_call,d_call,clone_size,v_call,cdr3_aa,cdr3_nt
TRBJ2-7,TRBD1,-,TRBV28,CATQGAGGIYEQYF,TGTGCAACTCAAGGGGCAGGGGGCATCTACGAGCAGTACTTC
TRBJ2-3,-,few,TRBV9,CASSVLSSTDTQYF,TGTGCCAGCAGCGTATTGAGCAGCACAGATACGCAGTATTTT
TRBJ2-7,-,-,TRBV2,CASTGRKSYEQYF,TGTGCCAGCACTGGGAGAAAAAGCTACGAGCAGTACTTC
TRBJ1-4,-,-,TRBV6-5,CASSYWRGGFEKLFF,TGTGCCAGCAGTTACTGGAGAGGGGGATTTGAAAAACTGTTTTTT
TRBJ1-5,-,-,TRBV10-2,CASSERSSNQPQHF,TGCGCCAGCAGTGAGCGGTCGAGCAATCAGCCCCAGCATTTT
TRBJ2-2,-,-,TRBV5-1,CASKVAELNTGELFF,TGCGCCAGCAAAGTAGCGGAGTTGAACACCGGGGAGCTGTTTTTT
TRBJ1-2,-,-,TRBV28,CASSLWAGGYTF,TGTGCCAGCAGTTTATGGGCGGGTGGCTACACCTTC
TRBJ2-3,-,-,TRBV7-9,CASSLLEGGKDTQYF,TGTGCCAGCAGCTTACTGGAAGGGGGAAAGGATACGCAGTATTTT
TRBJ2-4,TRBD2,once,TRBV5-1,CASSFLAGEYNIQYF,TGCGCCAGCAGCTTTCTAGCGGGAGAGTATAACATTCAGTACTTC
TRBJ2-5,TRBD1,-,TRBV28,CASSFPGQLTTRTSQETQYF,TGTGCCAGCAGTTTCCCGGGACAGCTCACGACGCGGACATCACAAGAGACCCAGTACTTC
TRBJ2-5,-,-,TRBV25-1,CASSDLPTETQYF,TGTGCCAGCAGTGATTTACCAACGGAGACCCAGTACTTC
TRBJ1-4,-,-,TRBV5-6,CASTGTPREKLFF,TGTGCCAGCACCGGGACACCGAGGGAAAAACTGTTTTTT
TRBJ2-1,-,-,TRBV6-6,CASSYQIFNEQFF,TGTGCCAGCAGTTACCAAATCTTCAATGAGCAGTTCTTC
TRBJ2-7,-,-,TRBV7-8,CASSLASFWASSTYEQYF,TGTGCCAGCAGCTTAGCCTCATTTTGGGCAAGTTCGACCTACGAGCAGTACTTC
TRBJ2-5,-,-,TRBV7-6,CASSLGTLQARGSQYF,TGTGCCAGCAGCTTAGGGACGCTACAGGCCCGGGGGTCCCAGTACTTC
TRBJ2-7,-,-,TRBV28,CASRDFGTSLYEQYF,TGTGCCAGCCGGGACTTCGGGACTTCCCTCTACGAGCAGTACTTC
TRBJ2-3,TRBD2,-,TRBV14,CASSQQERLAGITDTQYF,TGTGCCAGCAGCCAACAGGAGCGACTAGCGGGGATCACAGATACGCAGTATTTT
TRBJ2-7,-,-,TRBV25-1,CASTRTSTYYGEQYF,TGTGCCAGCACCCGAACCAGCACATACTACGGCGAGCAGTACTTC
TRBJ2-5,-,-,TRBV18,CASSPPSQTQYF,TGTGCCAGCTCACCACCGAGTCAGACCCAGTACTTC
TRBJ2-1,-,-,TRBV7-6,CASSLAPGTYNEQFF,TGTGCCAGCAGCTTAGCCCCCGGCACCTACAATGAGCAGTTCTTC
TRBJ2-7,TRBD2,-,TRBV7-3,CASSDTSGGGQQYF,TGTGCCAGCAGCGACACTAGCGGAGGGGGGCAGCAGTACTTC
TRBJ1-5,-,once,TRBV9,CASSVGTGNQPQHF,TGTGCCAGCAGCGTAGGAACAGGGAATCAGCCCCAGCATTTT
TRBJ2-7,TRBD2,-,TRBV10-3,CATQLAGDRDEQYF,TGTGCCACCCAGCTAGCGGGAGATCGCGACGAGCAGTACTTC
TRBJ2-5,TRBD1,-,TRBV5-1,CASSPLTGQGTQYF,TGCGCCAGCAGCCCCCTGACAGGGCAAGGGACCCAGTACTTC
TRBJ2-5,TRBD2,-,TRBV6-1,CASSEGGETQYF,TGTGCCAGCAGTGAGGGGGGGGAGACCCAGTACTTC
TRBJ2-7,TRBD2,-,TRBV28,CAIETSGTNSYEQYF,TGTGCCATCGAGACTAGCGGGACTAACTCCTACGAGCAGTACTTC
TRBJ2-7,-,-,TRBV4-1,CASSQVWGSYEQYF,TGCGCCAGCAGCCAAGTGTGGGGTTCCTACGAGCAGTACTTC
TRBJ1-1,TRBD1,-,TRBV5-1,CASSLEAGTGVLVTEAFF,TGCGCCAGCAGCTTGGAGGCCGGGACAGGGGTGTTGGTCACTGAAGCTTTCTTT
TRBJ2-1,-,-,TRBV7-3,CASSLKGTSTYNEQFF,TGTGCCAGCAGCTTAAAAGGGACAAGTACCTACAATGAGCAGTTCTTC
TRBJ2-2,TRBD1,-,TRBV9,CASSPRDRASPRAGELFF,TGTGCCAGCAGCCCCCGGGACAGGGCTTCCCCGAGGGCCGGGGAGCTGTTTTTT
TRBJ2-1,TRBD1,-,TRBV15,CATSRGGTGYYNEQFF,TGTGCCACCAGCAGGGGCGGGACAGGGTACTACAATGAGCAGTTCTTC
TRBJ2-7,-,-,TRBV5-1,CASSFYPQYYEQYF,TGCGCCAGCAGCTTTTACCCCCAATACTACGAGCAGTACTTC
TRBJ2-7,-,-,TRBV19,CASSMVGGLSYEQYF,TGTGCCAGTAGTATGGTCGGGGGCTTATCCTACGAGCAGTACTTC
TRBJ2-1,TRBD2,-,TRBV25-1,CASSEWGGTNEQFF,TGTGCCAGCAGTGAATGGGGGGGAACTAATGAGCAGTTCTTC
TRBJ2-1,-,-,TRBV2,CASRGNRGLGNEQFF,TGTGCCAGCAGGGGAAACCGTGGACTGGGGAATGAGCAGTTCTTC
TRBJ2-7,TRBD1,-,TRBV19,CATKTGGGNTYEQYF,TGTGCCACAAAGACAGGGGGGGGAAACACCTACGAGCAGTACTTC
TRBJ2-3,-,-,TRBV19,CASRAASTDTQYF,TGTGCCAGTAGAGCGGCTAGCACAGATACGCAGTATTTT
TRBJ2-7,-,once,TRBV6-8,CASSAFYEQYF,TGTGCCAGCAGCGCTTTCTACGAGCAGTACTTC
TRBJ1-5,TRBD1,-,TRBV6-5,CASRTGTAPDQPQHF,TGTGCCAGCAGAACCGGGACAGCCCCTGATCAGCCCCAGCATTTT
TRBJ2-1,TRBD2,-,TRBV28,CASSPHWTSSYNEQFF,TGTGCCAGCAGTCCTCATTGGACTAGCTCCTACAATGAGCAGTTCTTC
TRBJ2-1,-,-,TRBV5-1,CASSLAAKARSNEQFF,TGCGCCAGCAGCTTGGCGGCTAAAGCTCGGAGCAATGAGCAGTTCTTC
TRBJ2-7,TRBD2,once,TRBV2,CASSDRGAYEQYF,TGTGCCAGCAGTGACCGGGGGGCCTACGAGCAGTACTTC
TRBJ2-2,TRBD2,-,TRBV7-6,CASSLVGTSGNMYTGELFF,TGTGCCAGCAGCTTAGTGGGGACTAGCGGGAATATGTACACCGGGGAGCTGTTTTTT
TRBJ2-2,-,-,TRBV7-3,CASSLMGPKTGELFF,TGTGCCAGCAGCTTAATGGGTCCGAAAACCGGGGAGCTGTTTTTT
TRBJ1-1,-,-,TRBV28,CASMDWANTEAFF,TGTGCCAGCATGGACTGGGCGAACACTGAAGCTTTCTTT
TRBJ2-1,TRBD1,-,TRBV6-1,CASSEYGTGDYNEQFF,TGTGCCAGCAGTGAATATGGGACAGGGGATTACAATGAGCAGTTCTTC
TRBJ1-2,-,-,TRBV5-1,CASSLESGYGYTF,TGCGCCAGCAGCTTGGAGTCAGGCTATGGCTACACCTTC
TRBJ2-2,TRBD2,-,TRBV28,CASSFGGRAYTGELFF,TGTGCCAGCAGTTTCGGCGGGAGGGCCTACACCGGGGAGCTGTTTTTT
TRBJ2-1,-,-,TRBV25-1,CASRTGGDPDDEQFF,TGTGCCAGCAGAACCGGGGGAGATCCGGACGATGAGCAGTTCTTC
TRBJ2-7,-,-,TRBV4-1,CASSLNWVDYSYEQYF,TGCGCCAGCAGCCTCAACTGGGTAGACTACTCCTACGAGCAGTACTTC
TRBJ2-7,TRBD2,-,TRBV27,CASSYQPGAGGYEQYF,TGTGCCAGCAGTTACCAACCCGGAGCGGGAGGATACGAGCAGTACTTC